This T cell receptor beta chain came from a study of CD8 T cells in ankylosing spondylitis. Regarding the study as a whole: Within ankylosing spondylitis blood, a TCR beta motif made up of roughly eight highly homologous variants appeared to be characteristic. Reports say disease-linked clones showed up significantly more in matched ankylosing spondylitis synovial fluid. There were earlier reports of some motif variants in reactive arthritis synovial fluid and blood.

The V and J ends lost 7 bases and 1 base respectively, with 14 bases between them. The CDR3 consists of 14 residues. From germline, CDR1 is SNHLY and CDR2 FYNNEI. Using quantitative 5'-RACE with molecular barcodes, the authors made TCR beta libraries. TCRdb recomputed calls from the 5' RACE reads with MiXCR, one row per CDR3 protein. The sample holds 340,000 or so distinct CDR3 sequences, 14% to 15% seen once. A remark on this clonotype: Its cognate antigen is unknown.

The clonotype originates from a male donor with ankylosing spondylitis or in good health (not recorded which). The sequenced sample was blood, either unsorted or a sorted T cell fraction (not recorded which). V gene TRBV2 combines with J gene TRBJ2-7, with D perhaps matching TRBD1 or TRBD2 (6 bases each). The CDR3 loop is CASKGVEGSYEQYF. In DNA form, the CDR3 reads TGTGCCAGCAAGGGGGTGGAGGGGTCCTACGAGCAGTACTTC.